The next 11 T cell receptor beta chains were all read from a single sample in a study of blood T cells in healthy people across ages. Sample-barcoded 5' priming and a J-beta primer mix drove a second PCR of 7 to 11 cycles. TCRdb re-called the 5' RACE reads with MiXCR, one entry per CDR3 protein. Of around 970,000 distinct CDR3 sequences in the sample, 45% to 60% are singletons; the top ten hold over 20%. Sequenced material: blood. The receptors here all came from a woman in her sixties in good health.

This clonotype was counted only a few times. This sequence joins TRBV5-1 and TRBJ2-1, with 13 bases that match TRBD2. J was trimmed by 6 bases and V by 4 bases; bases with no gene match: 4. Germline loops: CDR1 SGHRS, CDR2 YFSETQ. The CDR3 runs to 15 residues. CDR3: CASSPTSGRSNEQFF. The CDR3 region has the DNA TGCGCCAGCAGCCCGACTAGCGGGAGGTCCAATGAGCAGTTCTTC.

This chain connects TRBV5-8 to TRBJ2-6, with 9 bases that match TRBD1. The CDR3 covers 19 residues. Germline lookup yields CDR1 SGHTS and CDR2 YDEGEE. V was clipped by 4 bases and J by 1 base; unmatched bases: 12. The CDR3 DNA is TGTGCCAGCAGCACTTGGACAGGGGCCTCGAGATCTGGGGCCAACGTCCTGACTTTC. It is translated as CASSTWTGASRSGANVLTF.

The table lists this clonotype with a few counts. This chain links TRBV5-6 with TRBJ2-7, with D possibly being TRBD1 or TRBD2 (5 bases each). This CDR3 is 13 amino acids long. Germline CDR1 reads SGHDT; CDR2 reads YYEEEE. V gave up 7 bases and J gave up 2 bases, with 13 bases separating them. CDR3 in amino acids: CASSPWGTYEQYF. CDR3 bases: TGTGCCAGCTCCCCGTGGGGGACCTACGAGCAGTACTTC.

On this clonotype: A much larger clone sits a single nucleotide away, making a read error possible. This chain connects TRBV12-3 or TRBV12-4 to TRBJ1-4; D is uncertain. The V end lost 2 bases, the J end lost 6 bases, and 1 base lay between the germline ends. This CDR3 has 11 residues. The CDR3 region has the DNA TGTGCCAGCAGTTTACATGAAAAACTGTTTTTT. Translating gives CASSLHEKLFF.

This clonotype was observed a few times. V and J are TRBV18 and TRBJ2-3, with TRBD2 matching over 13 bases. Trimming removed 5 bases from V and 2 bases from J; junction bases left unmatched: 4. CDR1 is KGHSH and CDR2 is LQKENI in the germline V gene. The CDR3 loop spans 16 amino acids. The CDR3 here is CASSLGLAGHTDTQYF. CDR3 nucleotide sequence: TGTGCCAGCTCATTGGGACTAGCGGGGCACACAGATACGCAGTATTTT.

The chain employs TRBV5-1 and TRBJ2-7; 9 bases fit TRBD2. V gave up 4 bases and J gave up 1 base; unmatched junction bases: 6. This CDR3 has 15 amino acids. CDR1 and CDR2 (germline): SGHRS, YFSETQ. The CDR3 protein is CASSPKAGGSYEQYF. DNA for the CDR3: TGCGCCAGCAGCCCTAAAGCGGGGGGTTCCTACGAGCAGTACTTC.

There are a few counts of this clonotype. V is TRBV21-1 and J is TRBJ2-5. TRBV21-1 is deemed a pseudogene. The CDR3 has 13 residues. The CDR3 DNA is TGTGCCAGCAGAAAACTAAACGGGGAGACCCAGTACTTC. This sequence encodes CASRKLNGETQYF.

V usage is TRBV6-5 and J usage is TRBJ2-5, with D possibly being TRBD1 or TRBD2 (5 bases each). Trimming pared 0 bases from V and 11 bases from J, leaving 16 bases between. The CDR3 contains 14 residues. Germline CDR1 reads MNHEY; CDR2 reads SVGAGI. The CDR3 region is CASSYSTDSGEQYF. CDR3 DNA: TGTGCCAGCAGTTACTCGACCGACAGTGGGGAGCAGTACTTC.

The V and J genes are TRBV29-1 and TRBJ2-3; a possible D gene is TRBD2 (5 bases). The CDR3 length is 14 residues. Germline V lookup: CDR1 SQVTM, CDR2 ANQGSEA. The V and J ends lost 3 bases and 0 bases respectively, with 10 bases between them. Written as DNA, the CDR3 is TGCAGCGTTGATCAGGCGGGTAGCACAGATACGCAGTATTTT. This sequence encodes CSVDQAGSTDTQYF.

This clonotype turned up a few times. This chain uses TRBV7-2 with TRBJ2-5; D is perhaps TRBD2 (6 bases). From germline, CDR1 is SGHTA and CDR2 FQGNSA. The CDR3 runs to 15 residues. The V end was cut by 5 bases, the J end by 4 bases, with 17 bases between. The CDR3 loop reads CASSGRGLKGETQYF. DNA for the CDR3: TGTGCCAGCAGCGGGCGGGGTCTAAAAGGAGAGACCCAGTACTTC.

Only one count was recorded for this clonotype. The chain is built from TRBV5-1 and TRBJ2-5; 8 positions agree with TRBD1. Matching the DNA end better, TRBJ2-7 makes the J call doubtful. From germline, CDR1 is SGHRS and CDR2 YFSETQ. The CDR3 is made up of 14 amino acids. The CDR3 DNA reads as TGCGCCAGCAACCCAGGGGGCTTGGCTTACGAGCAGTACTTC. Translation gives CASNPGGLAYEQYF.